The rows below give T cell receptor beta chains drawn from one sample of a study of Tregs in tolerant kidney transplant recipients. Clones were read by immunoSEQ multiplex PCR, and TCRdb kept only the in-frame ones, dropping some. The sample lists 200,000 to 300,000 clones, about 80% occurring once. Sequencing was done on a sample of CD4+ T cells from blood. These receptors came from a human donor in good health. The CDR3 runs from the conserved cysteine through the conserved F or W. A D gene is named only where the DNA matches it firmly. Part of the rows lack a size; the others show once, few, many or a class for expanded clones.

abundance	v_gene	d_gene	j_gene	CDR3nt	CDR3aa
-	TRBV23-1	-	TRBJ2-1	TGCGCCAGCCCCGTTGACTCCCCAGACTTTAGCTCCTACAATGAGCAGTTCTTC	CASPVDSPDFSSYNEQFF
-	TRBV5-6	-	TRBJ1-1	TGTGCCAGCAGCTTGGTGCAGACAGGAAGCACTGAAGCTTTCTTT	CASSLVQTGSTEAFF
-	TRBV6-1	-	TRBJ2-1	TGTGCCAGCACAGGACAGCTAAGCTCCTACAATGAGCAGTTCTTC	CASTGQLSSYNEQFF
-	TRBV6-5	-	TRBJ2-7	TGTGCCAGCACCCTATCAGGGGGGAGCTACGAGCAGTACTTC	CASTLSGGSYEQYF
-	TRBV29-1	-	TRBJ2-1	TGCAGCACTCAGGTCTCCTACAATGAGCAGTTCTTC	CSTQVSYNEQFF
few	TRBV7-2	-	TRBJ2-7	TGTGCCAGCAGCTTACCCGGGACGGAGCAGTACTTC	CASSLPGTEQYF
-	TRBV4-2	-	TRBJ1-2	TGTGCCAGCAGCCAAGGAGGCTTCGACATTCGGACGGAGGGCTACACCTTC	CASSQGGFDIRTEGYTF
-	TRBV7-2	-	TRBJ2-5	TGTGCCAGCAGCCATCAGGGGAGTTACAGAGAGACCCAGTACTTC	CASSHQGSYRETQYF
-	TRBV21-1	-	TRBJ2-7	TGTGCCAGCAGCAAGAGGGGGGGGACAGCCCACTACGAGCAGTACTTC	CASSKRGGTAHYEQYF
few	TRBV7-3	-	TRBJ2-5	TGTGCCAGCAGCCCCGGGTCTCAAGAGACCCAGTACTTC	CASSPGSQETQYF
few	TRBV5-8	-	TRBJ1-5	TGTGCCAGCTTTGCCGGGGGTTGGAATCGGGGCAATCAGCCCCAGCATTTT	CASFAGGWNRGNQPQHF
few	TRBV6-1	-	TRBJ1-1	TGTGCCAGCAGCTTGGCAGGGGAGAACACTGAAGCTTTCTTT	CASSLAGENTEAFF
-	TRBV6-1	-	TRBJ2-5	TGTGCCAGCAGTTCTCCGGGCGAGACCCAGTACTTC	CASSSPGETQYF
-	TRBV7-2	-	TRBJ2-5	TGTGCCAGCAGCCTGCAAGATGGGCGAGAGACCCAGTACTTC	CASSLQDGRETQYF
-	TRBV2	TRBD2	TRBJ2-3	TGTGCCAGCAGTGAAACTAGCGGGGGTGGTAGTACGCAGTATTTT	CASSETSGGGSTQYF
once	TRBV18	-	TRBJ1-6	TGTGCCAGCTCACCCTTCAATACCGGGTTATCTTCACCCCTCCACTTT	CASSPFNTGLSSPLHF
-	TRBV30	-	TRBJ2-1	TGTGCCTGGAGCTTAAACAATGAGCAGTTCTTC	CAWSLNNEQFF
-	TRBV5-8	-	TRBJ2-7	TGTGCCAGCAGAAACTCGGGGCAGTCCTACGAGCAGTACTTC	CASRNSGQSYEQYF
few	TRBV19	-	TRBJ2-1	TGTGCCAGTAGTGCCAGCTCCTACAATGAGCAGTTCTTC	CASSASSYNEQFF
-	TRBV7-2	-	TRBJ1-1	TGTGCCAGCAGCTCCCAGGGGCTGAACACTGAAGCTTTCTTT	CASSSQGLNTEAFF
-	TRBV5-1	TRBD1	TRBJ2-5	TGCGCCAGCAAGAACACAGGGGAAGAGACCCAGTACTTC	CASKNTGEETQYF
-	TRBV12-5	TRBD1	TRBJ2-7	TGTGCTAGTGGTTTGGTACTGGACAGGGGGCCCTACGAGCAGTACTTC	CASGLVLDRGPYEQYF
-	TRBV11-3	-	TRBJ2-7	TGTGCCAGCAGCTCCGACAATCCCTACGAGCAGTACTTC	CASSSDNPYEQYF
-	TRBV4-2	-	TRBJ2-5	TGTGCCAGCAGCCCGAGTCATGGACTTGAAGAGACCCAGTACTTC	CASSPSHGLEETQYF
-	TRBV10-3	-	TRBJ1-2	TGTGCCATCAGCGGAGGAGGCACTAACTATGGCTACACCTTC	CAISGGGTNYGYTF
-	TRBV11-2	-	TRBJ1-1	TGTGCCAGCAGCTTCGGAGGGGATGGTGAAGCTTTCTTT	CASSFGGDGEAFF
few	TRBV2	-	TRBJ1-1	TGTGCCAGCACCCCGGACCTTTCGGGGAACACTGAAGCTTTCTTT	CASTPDLSGNTEAFF
-	TRBV7-9	-	TRBJ2-5	TGTGCCAGCAGCTTACCTCCGGGCCGAGTGTACCAAGAGACCCAGTACTTC	CASSLPPGRVYQETQYF
-	TRBV15	-	TRBJ1-1	TGTGCCACCAGCACTCAGCTGAACACTGAAGCTTTCTTT	CATSTQLNTEAFF
-	TRBV7-6	-	TRBJ1-1	TGTGCCAGCAGCTTCGGACACTTGAACACTGAAGCTTTCTTT	CASSFGHLNTEAFF
-	TRBV10-1	-	TRBJ2-3	TGCGCCAGCAGTGGGGGGTCTAGCACAGATACGCAGTATTTT	CASSGGSSTDTQYF
-	TRBV27	-	TRBJ1-2	TGTGCCAGCCGAACCGGGCTTTGGGGTAACTATGGCTACACCTTC	CASRTGLWGNYGYTF
once	TRBV30	-	TRBJ2-7	TGTGCCTGGAGTGTCGGGGGCGCCGCCTACGAGCAGTACTTC	CAWSVGGAAYEQYF
-	TRBV7-2	-	TRBJ1-2	TGTGCCAGCAGCGCCGGCCTAGGACAGAGCCTTGGCTACACCTTC	CASSAGLGQSLGYTF
-	TRBV9	-	TRBJ1-2	TGTGCCAGCAGCGTAGGCATGACTAACTATGGCTACACCTTC	CASSVGMTNYGYTF
-	TRBV19	TRBD1	TRBJ2-7	TGTGCCAGTAGTACCCTAGGACAGGTACTCTACGAGCAGTACTTC	CASSTLGQVLYEQYF
once	TRBV19	-	TRBJ1-3	TGTGCCAGTACCAAAAGCGCAGACTATGCCTCTGGAAACACCATATATTTT	CASTKSADYASGNTIYF
-	TRBV9	TRBD2	TRBJ2-2	TGTGCCAGCAGCGTAGCTCTTGGTAGCGGGAGAGGAACCGGGGAGCTGTTTTTT	CASSVALGSGRGTGELFF
-	TRBV6-6	-	TRBJ1-2	TGTGCCAGCAGTTACGGCAGGGAGGATGGCTACACCTTC	CASSYGREDGYTF
-	TRBV7-9	-	TRBJ2-7	TGTGCCAGCAGCCCTCGGACGCGGCACGAGCAGTACTTC	CASSPRTRHEQYF
few	TRBV6-1	-	TRBJ1-1	TGTGCCAGCAGCCTCACAGGGACTACTGAAGCTTTCTTT	CASSLTGTTEAFF
-	TRBV15	-	TRBJ1-4	TGTGCCACCAGCAGGGGTGAAAAACTGTTTTTT	CATSRGEKLFF
-	TRBV10-1	TRBD2	TRBJ2-3	TGCGCCAGCTCCTCTAGCGGTACGGCAGATACGCAGTATTTT	CASSSSGTADTQYF
-	TRBV7-3	-	TRBJ1-6	TGTGCCAGCAGCTTAATGGGAGGGGCAGGGGCGGATTCACCCCTCCACTTT	CASSLMGGAGADSPLHF
-	TRBV30	TRBD1	TRBJ2-7	TGTGCCTGGATGGGACAGGGGGTTGAGCAGTACTTC	CAWMGQGVEQYF
-	TRBV6-5	TRBD1	TRBJ1-2	TGTGCCAGCAGCCGGGACAGGGGGAAAGGCTATGGCTACACCTTC	CASSRDRGKGYGYTF
-	TRBV7-6	-	TRBJ1-3	TGTGCCAGCAGCTTAGCAGGGCCCCAGACTGGAAACACCATATATTTT	CASSLAGPQTGNTIYF
-	TRBV7-2	TRBD1	TRBJ1-6	TGTGCCAGCAGCCAGGGGACAGGGGGGTCACCCCTCCACTTT	CASSQGTGGSPLHF
once	TRBV7-2	-	TRBJ2-1	TGTGCCAGCAGCTTTGAGAGTCTCTCCTACAATGAGCAGTTCTTC	CASSFESLSYNEQFF
-	TRBV5-1	-	TRBJ1-4	TGCGCCAGCAGCCAGGGACGCGGGGTCGGGGTTGAAAAACTGTTTTTT	CASSQGRGVGVEKLFF
-	TRBV5-1	-	TRBJ2-5	TGCGCCAGCAGCTTAGATATAGGGGAGACCCAGTACTTC	CASSLDIGETQYF
once	TRBV2	-	TRBJ2-3	TGTGCCAGCTCTAAGAGCGGGTTCTCCAGGGATACGCAGTATTTT	CASSKSGFSRDTQYF
-	TRBV6-1	-	TRBJ2-3	TGTGCCAGCAGTGAAGGCGGGACGATGGGTACGCAGTATTTT	CASSEGGTMGTQYF